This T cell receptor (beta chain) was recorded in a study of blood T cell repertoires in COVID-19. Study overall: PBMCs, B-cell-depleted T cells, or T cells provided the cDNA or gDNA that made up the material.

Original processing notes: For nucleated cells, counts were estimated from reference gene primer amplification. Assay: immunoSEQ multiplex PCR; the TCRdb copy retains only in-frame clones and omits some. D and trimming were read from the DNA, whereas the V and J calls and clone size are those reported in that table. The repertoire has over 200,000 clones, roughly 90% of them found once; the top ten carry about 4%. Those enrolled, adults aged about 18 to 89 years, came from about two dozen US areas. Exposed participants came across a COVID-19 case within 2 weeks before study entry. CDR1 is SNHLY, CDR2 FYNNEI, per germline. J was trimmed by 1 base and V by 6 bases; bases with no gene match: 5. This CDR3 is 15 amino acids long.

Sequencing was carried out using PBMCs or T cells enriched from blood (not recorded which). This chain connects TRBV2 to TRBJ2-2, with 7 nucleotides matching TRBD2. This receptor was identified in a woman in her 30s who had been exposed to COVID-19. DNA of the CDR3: TGTGCCAGCAGAAAAAGCGGGGTGAACACCGGGGAGCTGTTTTTT. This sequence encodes CASRKSGVNTGELFF.